The 24 T cell receptor beta chains given below trace back to one sample, sequenced in a study of T cell responses to AZD1222 COVID-19 vaccine. The data were produced by immunoSEQ multiplex PCR, yet TCRdb's version contains in-frame clones alone and is incomplete. The sample has fewer than 70,000 clones, 75% to 90% seen once; the top ten hold about an eighth. Sample: peripheral blood, taken 28 days after the second AZD1222 dose. These receptors came from an adult who received the AZD1222 COVID-19 vaccine.

The V and J genes are TRBV14 and TRBJ2-7; D is perhaps TRBD1 (5 bases). The germline CDR1 and CDR2 sequences are SGHDN and FVKESK. Trimming shortened V by 0 bases and J by 2 bases, and 11 bases separated the two germline ends. The CDR3 has 15 amino acids. For the CDR3, the DNA is TGTGCCAGCAGCCAAGATCCGGACACCCCCTACGAGCAGTACTTC. This codes for CASSQDPDTPYEQYF.

The chain is built from TRBV12-3 or TRBV12-4 and TRBJ1-2; 8 bases match TRBD1. The CDR3 is made up of 13 amino acids. Trimming took 5 bases from V and 8 from J; bases not matched to a gene: 7. The CDR3 sequence is CASSQDRGWGYTF. The DNA for the CDR3 is TGTGCCAGCAGTCAAGACAGGGGTTGGGGCTACACCTTC.

This chain joins TRBV6-6 and TRBJ2-5, with D perhaps matching TRBD1 or TRBD2 (5 bases each). The germline CDR1 and CDR2 sequences are MNHNY and SVGAGI (reference sequence). This CDR3 is 13 amino acids long. Deletions cut 5 bases from V and 1 base from J, with 8 bases between. The CDR3 region is CASSRDAQETQYF. In DNA form, the CDR3 reads TGTGCCAGCAGTCGGGACGCCCAAGAGACCCAGTACTTC.

This chain links TRBV19 with TRBJ2-1; 8 nucleotides line up with TRBD2. V was pared by 8 bases and J by 5 bases, with 14 bases of the junction left unmatched. Germline V CDR1 and CDR2: LNHDA, SQIVND (reference sequence). The CDR3 covers 16 residues. In DNA, the CDR3 is TGTGCCAGTCTACCAACACCGGGGGGGCTTAACAATGAGCAGTTCTTC. Its translation: CASLPTPGGLNNEQFF.

The rearrangement links TRBV28 to TRBJ1-2; D gene uncertain. V was cut by 8 bases and J by 13 bases, with 8 bases left in between. This CDR3 comprises 8 residues. Germline assignment: CDR1 MDHEN and CDR2 SYDVKM. CDR3 protein: CASGERTF. The CDR3 nucleotides are TGTGCCAGCGGCGAGCGCACCTTC.

This clone was found once. The chain couples TRBV6-6 to TRBJ2-3, with TRBD2 matching over 14 bases. CDR3 length: 17 amino acids. V shed 5 bases and J 4 bases; nucleotides not matched to a gene: 8. Germline CDR1 is MNHNY and CDR2 is SVGAGI (reference sequence). CDR3 region: CASSRRLAGGLSDTQYF. The CDR3 bases are TGTGCCAGCAGTCGCCGACTAGCGGGGGGGCTTTCAGATACGCAGTATTTT.

Written as DNA, the CDR3 is TGTGCCAGCTCACAGGGACTAGCCGACACCGGGGAGCTGTTTTTT. Encoded protein: CASSQGLADTGELFF. The V gene is TRBV18, the J gene TRBJ2-2; TRBD2 aligns across 9 bases. The germline CDR1 and CDR2 sequences are KGHSH and LQKENI. This CDR3 is built from 15 residues. V lost 4 bases, J lost 3 bases, and 3 bases stayed unmatched.

The rearrangement joins TRBV7-3 to TRBJ1-1; tentative D call: TRBD1 (6 bases). Germline V gives CDR1 SGHTA, CDR2 FQGTGA. CDR3 length: 13 residues. V lost 6 bases, J lost 0 bases, and 8 bases lay in between. CDR3 bases: TGTGCCAGCAGTAGGACAGTGAACACTGAAGCTTTCTTT. Translating gives CASSRTVNTEAFF.

This chain joins TRBV10-1 and TRBJ2-3; TRBD2 matches 9 bases. The CDR3 length is 14 residues. J was trimmed by 5 bases and V by 4 bases; bases with no gene match: 4. Looked up from germline, CDR1 is WNHNN and CDR2 is SYGVQD (reference sequence). CDR3 protein: CASSVAGVLDTQYF. CDR3 bases: TGCGCCAGCAGTGTAGCGGGGGTGTTAGATACGCAGTATTTT.

This clone was detected only a few times. The J gene is TRBJ1-5, the V gene TRBV7-6; no firm D call. There are 16 residues in the CDR3. Trimming took 7 bases from V and 7 from J, leaving 23 bases between them. Germline assignment: CDR1 SGHVS and CDR2 FNYEAQ. The CDR3 protein is CASNTPPGTRYQPQHF. In DNA, the CDR3 is TGTGCCAGCAACACGCCTCCGGGAACTCGATACCAGCCCCAGCATTTT.

The table lists this clone with a few counts. This chain connects TRBV4-3 to TRBJ1-4; D might be TRBD1 (5 bases). This CDR3 has 14 residues. Germline CDR1 LGHNA, CDR2 YSLEER. V dropped 3 bases and J dropped 8 bases, with 13 bases sitting between them. CDR3 residues: CASSQGPKAEKLFF. The CDR3 DNA reads as TGCGCCAGCAGCCAGGGACCAAAGGCAGAAAAACTGTTTTTT.

This chain connects TRBV9 to TRBJ1-4, with D perhaps matching TRBD1 (6 bases). The V gene's germline CDR1 is SGDLS and CDR2 YYNGEE. CDR3 length: 16 residues. The V end was cut by 0 bases, the J end by 8 bases, with 17 bases between. DNA for the CDR3: TGTGCCAGCAGCGTAGCACAGGAACAGGGAAAGGAAAAACTGTTTTTT. Residues: CASSVAQEQGKEKLFF.

This sequence joins TRBV4-1 and TRBJ2-1, with D perhaps TRBD2 (7 bases). The CDR3 totals 15 residues. Trimming took 2 bases from V and 7 from J, leaving 15 bases between them. CDR1 MGHRA and CDR2 YSYEKL come from the germline V gene. The CDR3 loop is CASSQTEKGGNEQFF. The CDR3 DNA sequence: TGCGCCAGCAGCCAAACTGAGAAGGGGGGGAATGAGCAGTTCTTC.

The V call is TRBV9, the J call TRBJ2-7; D may be TRBD2 (5 bases). Germline V CDR1 and CDR2: SGDLS, YYNGEE. This CDR3 spans 14 amino acids. Trimming shortened V by 0 bases and J by 0 bases, and 7 bases separated the two germline ends. CDR3 residues: CASSVGLTSYEQYF. The CDR3 nucleotides read TGTGCCAGCAGCGTAGGACTAACCTCCTACGAGCAGTACTTC.

The chain joins TRBV4-1 to TRBJ1-6; no reliable D call. Germline V CDR1 and CDR2: MGHRA, YSYEKL. Trimming cost V 0 bases and J 13 bases, with 7 bases left between them. The CDR3 contains 12 residues. CDR3 sequence (DNA): TGCGCCAGCAGCCAAGATCTCCTCCCCCTCCACTTT. This translates into CASSQDLLPLHF.

The chain joins TRBV11-2 to TRBJ2-7; 9 bases are shared with TRBD2. Germline CDR1 is SGHAT and CDR2 is FQNNGV. This CDR3 spans 19 amino acids. V was pared by 8 bases and J by 3 bases, with 23 bases of the junction left unmatched. The DNA of the CDR3 is TGTGCCAGCCGACCTTGGGGGGTAGCGGGGGCCCCCTTTCTCTACGAGCAGTACTTC. Translating it yields CASRPWGVAGAPFLYEQYF.

This clone was counted only a few times. This rearrangement joins TRBV6-1 to TRBJ1-3; possible D gene TRBD1, 5 bases. V lost 0 bases to trimming and J lost 2 bases, with 5 bases between them. Per the germline V gene, CDR1 is MNHNS and CDR2 is SASEGT. CDR3 length: 14 amino acids. The CDR3 reads CASSEAGPGNTIYF. CDR3 nucleotide sequence: TGTGCCAGCAGTGAAGCGGGGCCTGGAAACACCATATATTTT.

The V and J genes are TRBV5-1 and TRBJ1-5; tentatively, D is TRBD1 (5 bases). V lost 4 bases to trimming and J lost 1 base, with 12 bases between them. The CDR3 length is 15 residues. Looked up from germline, CDR1 is SGHRS and CDR2 is YFSETQ. In DNA, the CDR3 is TGCGCCAGCAGCAGGAAACAGGAAAGCAATCAGCCCCAGCATTTT. Translated: CASSRKQESNQPQHF. Variable domain in full (rest from reference TRBV5-1 and TRBJ1-5): KAGVTQTPRYLIKTRGQQVTLSCSPISGHRSVSWYQQTPGQGLQFLFEYFSETQRNKGNFPGRFSGRQFSNSRSEMNVSTLELGDSALYLCASSRKQESNQPQHFGDGTRLSIL.

The rearrangement joins TRBV9 to TRBJ2-6; D is undetermined. Germline V lookup: CDR1 SGDLS, CDR2 YYNGEE. This CDR3 is 16 amino acids long. Deletions cut 0 bases from V and 0 bases from J, with 7 bases between. The CDR3 protein is CASSVGQLSGANVLTF. The CDR3 DNA reads as TGTGCCAGCAGCGTAGGGCAGCTCTCTGGGGCCAACGTCCTGACTTTC.

The chain links TRBV18 to TRBJ2-7; D unclear. Trimming shortened V by 0 bases and J by 3 bases, and 9 bases separated the two germline ends. Germline assignment: CDR1 KGHSH and CDR2 LQKENI. The CDR3 sequence is 14 residues long. The CDR3 DNA sequence: TGTGCCAGCTCACCACCGGGATGGGACTACGAGCAGTACTTC. Translating it yields CASSPPGWDYEQYF.

The V gene is TRBV4-2, the J gene TRBJ2-5, with 11 bases matching TRBD1. This CDR3 contains 15 residues. V lost 4 bases to trimming and J lost 7 bases; unmatched junction nucleotides: 8. Germline-derived CDR1 and CDR2 are LGHNA and YNFKEQ. For the CDR3, the DNA is TGTGCCAGCAGCCCCGGGACAGGGGGTGCAATGACCCAGTACTTC. This encodes CASSPGTGGAMTQYF.

The V gene is TRBV9, the J gene TRBJ2-3; D not certain. Germline V gives CDR1 SGDLS, CDR2 YYNGEE. Trimming took off 0 bases at V and 5 bases at J, with 4 bases between the two ends. This CDR3 has 12 residues. As DNA, the CDR3 is TGTGCCAGCAGCGTAGAAGGAGATACGCAGTATTTT. This gives the protein CASSVEGDTQYF.

The gene calls are TRBV4-1 and TRBJ2-1, with a tentative D call TRBD2 (6 bases). V lost 2 bases, J lost 3 bases, and 20 bases lay in between. In germline, CDR1 is MGHRA, CDR2 YSYEKL. This CDR3 spans 18 amino acids. CDR3 sequence (DNA): TGCGCCAGCAGCCAACCTCCCTGGGCGGGGAGGCTCTACAATGAGCAGTTCTTC. It specifies CASSQPPWAGRLYNEQFF.

CDR3 DNA sequence: TGTGCCAGTAGTATAGGGGGGACACGCGGTCGGGAAAAACTGTTTTTT. Translated: CASSIGGTRGREKLFF. The V call is TRBV19, the J call TRBJ1-4; a weak D match, TRBD1 (6 bases). Looked up from germline, CDR1 is LNHDA and CDR2 is SQIVND (reference sequence). V gave up 1 base and J gave up 8 bases, with 17 bases separating them. The CDR3 extends over 16 amino acids. Full variable domain (remainder filled in from reference TRBV19 and TRBJ1-4): DGGITQSPKYLFRKEGQNVTLSCEQNLNHDAMYWYRQDPGQGLRLIYYSQIVNDFQKGDIAEGYSVSREKKESFPLTVTSAQKNPTAFYLCASSIGGTRGREKLFFGSGTQLSVL.